This record covers a single TCR beta chain. Per the germline V gene, CDR1 is SNHLY and CDR2 is FYNNEI. The CDR3 length is 14 residues. Trimming cost V 6 bases and J 5 bases; bases outside gene matches: 9. This record belongs to a study of blood T cells in healthy people across ages. Alongside a J-beta primer mix, a sample-barcoded 5' primer served in a second PCR lasting roughly 6 to 11 cycles. Any given sample supplied a minimum of 2.5 million CDR3-containing paired-end reads. From the 5' RACE reads, TCRdb called clonotypes with MiXCR, one entry per CDR3 protein. The sample contains some 1.8 million distinct CDR3 sequences, about two fifths of which appear only once.

This chain uses TRBV2 with TRBJ1-2; the match to TRBD1 covers 7 bases. The clonotype originates from a human donor in good health. Sequencing was done on a sample of blood. The CDR3 nucleotides are TGTGCCAGCAGGGGGACAGCCTCGCTTTATGGCTACACCTTC. It codes for CASRGTASLYGYTF.